What follows are 8 T cell receptor beta chains derived from one specimen sequenced in a study of T cell clusters in autoimmune cytopenias. Tens of thousands of genome equivalents of blood DNA were amplified for TRB. TRB rearrangements were amplified by touch-down multiplex PCR with mixed TRB-A/B primers. TCRdb reprocessed the multiplex PCR reads; each CDR3 protein has one entry and no DNA is given. The ten most abundant clones cover roughly a tenth of a sample with about 10,000 distinct CDR3 sequences. Material for sequencing was peripheral blood. Receptor source: a human donor with an autoimmune cytopenia or autoimmune hepatitis (not recorded which).

The V and J genes are TRBV11-2 and TRBJ2-7; TCRdb designates TRBD1, a call that cannot be tested without DNA. The CDR3 totals 14 residues. Per germline, CDR1 SGHAT and CDR2 FQNNGV. The CDR3 spells CASRSGTSDYEQYF.

The rearrangement uses TRBV5-1 and TRBJ2-5. Germline CDR1 is SGHRS and CDR2 is YFSETQ. CDR3 size: 13 residues. The CDR3 is CASSLDNRGAQYF. The full variable domain, with the rest looked up from reference TRBV5-1 and TRBJ2-5, is KAGVTQTPRYLIKTRGQQVTLSCSPISGHRSVSWYQQTPGQGLQFLFEYFSETQRNKGNFPGRFSGRQFSNSRSEMNVSTLELGDSALYLCASSLDNRGAQYFGPGTRLLVL.

CDR3: CASSLEPGGGIYEQYF. The chain is built from TRBV5-4 and TRBJ2-7; absent DNA, TCRdb's TRBD1 call cannot be checked. CDR3 length equals 16 residues. Germline V gives CDR1 SGHNT, CDR2 YYREEE (reference sequence).

This clonotype registers medium-sized (0.01 to 0.1%) by frequency. This chain uses TRBV19 with TRBJ2-1; the D call from TCRdb, TRBD2, cannot be confirmed without DNA. Germline assignment: CDR1 LNHDA and CDR2 SQIVND (reference sequence). There are 15 residues in the CDR3. The CDR3: CASSPLAGGRNEQFF. The variable domain in full, completed from reference TRBV19 and TRBJ2-1, reads DGGITQSPKYLFRKEGQNVTLSCEQNLNHDAMYWYRQDPGQGLRLIYYSQIVNDFQKGDIAEGYSVSREKKESFPLTVTSAQKNPTAFYLCASSPLAGGRNEQFFGPGTRLTVL.

This clonotype is identified as medium-sized from frequency. V gene TRBV7-6 combines with J gene TRBJ2-7; the TRBD1 assignment by TCRdb is unverifiable without DNA. Germline V gene lookup returns CDR1 SGHVS and CDR2 FNYEAQ. The CDR3 has 14 amino acids. CDR3 sequence: CASSPGSASYEQYF.

V gene TRBV20-1 combines with J gene TRBJ2-7; the D call from TCRdb, TRBD1, cannot be confirmed without DNA. The CDR3 spans 14 residues. Germline CDR1 DFQATT, CDR2 SNEGSKA (reference sequence). CDR3 residues: CSAATGGIPGEQYF.

The chain couples TRBV30 to TRBJ2-7. The germline V gene has CDR1 GTSNPN and CDR2 SVGIG (reference sequence). This CDR3 region has 11 residues. The CDR3 reads CALTMTYEQYF.

The genes are TRBV4-2 and TRBJ1-6. The germline V gene encodes CDR1 LGHNA and CDR2 YNFKEQ. The CDR3 has 16 residues. This CDR3 is CASSQQGQGLNSPLHF.